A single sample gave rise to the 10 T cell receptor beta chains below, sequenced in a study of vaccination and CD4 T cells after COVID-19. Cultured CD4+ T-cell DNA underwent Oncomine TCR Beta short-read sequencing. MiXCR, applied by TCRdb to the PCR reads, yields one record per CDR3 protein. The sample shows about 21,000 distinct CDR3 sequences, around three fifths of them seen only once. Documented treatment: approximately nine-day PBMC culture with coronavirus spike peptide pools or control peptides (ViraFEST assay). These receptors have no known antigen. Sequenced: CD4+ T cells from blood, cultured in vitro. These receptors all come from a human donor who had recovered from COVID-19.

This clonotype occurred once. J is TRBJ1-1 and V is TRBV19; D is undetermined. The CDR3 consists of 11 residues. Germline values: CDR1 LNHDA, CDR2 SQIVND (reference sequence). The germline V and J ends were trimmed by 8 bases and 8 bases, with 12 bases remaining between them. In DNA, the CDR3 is TGTGCCAGTCGGACCTTCGTAGAAGCTTTCTTT. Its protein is CASRTFVEAFF.

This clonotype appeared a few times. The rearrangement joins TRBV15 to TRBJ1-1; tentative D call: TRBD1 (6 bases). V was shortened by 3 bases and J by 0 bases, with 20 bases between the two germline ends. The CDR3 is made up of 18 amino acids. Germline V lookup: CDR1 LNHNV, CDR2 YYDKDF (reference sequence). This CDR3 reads CATSSTGRGAVVNTEAFF. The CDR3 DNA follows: TGTGCCACCAGCAGTACAGGGAGGGGAGCGGTGGTGAACACTGAAGCTTTCTTT.

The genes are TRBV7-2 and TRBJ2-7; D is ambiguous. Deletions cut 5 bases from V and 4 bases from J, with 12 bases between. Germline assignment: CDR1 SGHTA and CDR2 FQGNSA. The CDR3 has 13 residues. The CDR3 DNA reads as TGTGCCAGCAGCCTATACGCAGCTTACGAGCAGTACTTC. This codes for CASSLYAAYEQYF.

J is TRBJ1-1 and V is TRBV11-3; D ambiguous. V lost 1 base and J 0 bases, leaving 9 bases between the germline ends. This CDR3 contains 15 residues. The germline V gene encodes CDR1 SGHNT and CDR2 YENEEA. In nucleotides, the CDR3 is TGTGCCAGCAGCTTAGTCAGTCTCCTGAACACTGAAGCTTTCTTT. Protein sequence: CASSLVSLLNTEAFF.

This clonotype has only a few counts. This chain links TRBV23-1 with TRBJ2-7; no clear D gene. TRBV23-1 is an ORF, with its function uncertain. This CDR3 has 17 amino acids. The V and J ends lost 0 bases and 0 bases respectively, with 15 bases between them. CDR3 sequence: CASSQSSYLWSSYEQYF. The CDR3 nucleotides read TGCGCCAGCAGTCAATCCTCATATCTGTGGAGCTCCTACGAGCAGTACTTC.

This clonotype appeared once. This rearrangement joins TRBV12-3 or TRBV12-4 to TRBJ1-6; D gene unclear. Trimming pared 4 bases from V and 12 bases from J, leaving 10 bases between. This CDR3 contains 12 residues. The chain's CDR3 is CASSYRPEPLHF. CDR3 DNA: TGTGCCAGCAGTTATAGACCGGAACCCCTCCACTTT.

The CDR3 is CASSQGDRNTEAFF. DNA for the CDR3: TGTGCCAGCAGCCAAGGGGACAGAAACACTGAAGCTTTCTTT. This chain joins TRBV4-2 and TRBJ1-1, with 7 bases identical to TRBD1. The length of the CDR3 is 14 residues. V trimming: 1 base; J trimming: 2 bases; junction bases outside the gene matches: 1. Germline V CDR1 and CDR2: LGHNA, YNFKEQ.

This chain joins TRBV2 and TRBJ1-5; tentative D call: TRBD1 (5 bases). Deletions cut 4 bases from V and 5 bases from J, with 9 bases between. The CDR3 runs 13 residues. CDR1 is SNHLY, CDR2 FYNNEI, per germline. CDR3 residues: CASSAAGHQPQHF. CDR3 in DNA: TGTGCCAGCAGTGCGGCAGGGCATCAGCCCCAGCATTTT.

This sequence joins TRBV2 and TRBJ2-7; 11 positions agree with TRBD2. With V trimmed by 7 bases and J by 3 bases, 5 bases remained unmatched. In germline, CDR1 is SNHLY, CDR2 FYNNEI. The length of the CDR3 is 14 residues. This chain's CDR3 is CASKPTSGNYEQYF. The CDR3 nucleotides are TGTGCCAGCAAACCGACTAGCGGGAACTACGAGCAGTACTTC.

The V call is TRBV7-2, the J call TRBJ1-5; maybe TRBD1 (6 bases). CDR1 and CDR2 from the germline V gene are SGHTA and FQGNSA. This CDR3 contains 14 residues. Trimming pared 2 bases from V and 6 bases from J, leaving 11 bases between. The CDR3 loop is CASSLYGQTQPQHF. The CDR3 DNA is TGTGCCAGCAGCTTATATGGACAGACTCAGCCCCAGCATTTT.